A single sample gave rise to the 31 T cell receptor beta chains below, sequenced in a study of blood T cell repertoires in COVID-19 (dated by TCRdb to about 2020). The library was made by the immunoSEQ multiplex PCR assay. TCRdb's version of the immuneACCESS table is confined to in-frame rearrangements and falls short of the full clone set. An unresolved V gene accounts for under half of the shortfall where checked; the remainder is of unknown origin. The sample table lists roughly 300,000 clones, around 90% of them with a count of one. The ten most abundant clones make up around 6.8% of the sample. Material: peripheral blood. These receptors all stem from a woman aged 25-40 years with COVID-19, enrolled during active disease.

This chain connects TRBV27 to TRBJ1-6, with unresolved D. The CDR3 sequence is 14 residues long. From germline, CDR1 is MNHEY and CDR2 SMNVEV (reference sequence). The V and J ends lost 3 bases and 9 bases respectively, with 12 bases between them. The CDR3 region is CASSFRQAGSPLHF. CDR3 coding DNA: TGTGCCAGCAGTTTTCGGCAGGCGGGTTCACCCCTCCACTTT.

This clone was observed a single time. The J gene is TRBJ2-3, the V gene TRBV10-2, with TRBD2 identical over 11 bases. Germline V gene data show CDR1 as WSHSY and CDR2 as SAAADI. With V trimmed by 8 bases and J by 0 bases, 4 bases remained unmatched. This CDR3 is built from 15 residues. CDR3 nucleotides: TGCGCCAGCGGGGGACTAGCGGCTAGCACAGATACGCAGTATTTT. Its protein product is CASGGLAASTDTQYF.

The CDR3 reads CAWLGLAGVEQFF. For the CDR3, the DNA is TGTGCCTGGTTGGGACTAGCGGGAGTTGAGCAGTTCTTC. The chain joins TRBV30 to TRBJ2-1; 14 bases map to TRBD2. J was trimmed by 9 bases and V by 5 bases; bases with no gene match: 3. The V gene's germline CDR1 is GTSNPN and CDR2 SVGIG (reference sequence). CDR3 length: 13 amino acids.

The chain uses TRBV4-3 and TRBJ2-7; 7 bases are shared with TRBD2. V shed 0 bases and J 6 bases; nucleotides not matched to a gene: 5. The germline V gene has CDR1 LGHNA and CDR2 YSLEER. The CDR3 has 14 residues. DNA for the CDR3: TGCGCCAGCAGCCAAGATTGGTCGGGAGGCGAGCAGTACTTC. Translated: CASSQDWSGGEQYF.

The DNA for the CDR3 is TGTGCCAGTAGTCTCGGACAGTCACCCCTCCACTTT. This encodes CASSLGQSPLHF. The J gene is TRBJ1-6, the V gene TRBV19; TRBD1 might be the D (6 bases). The CDR3 loop spans 12 amino acids. Trimming stripped 5 bases from V and 10 bases from J, with 9 bases between. The germline CDR1 and CDR2 sequences are LNHDA and SQIVND (reference sequence).

To note about this clone: Other nucleotide sequences in the sample specify the same CDR3. This chain uses TRBV5-1 with TRBJ1-3; 7 bases map to TRBD1. With 4 bases clipped from V and 2 bases from J, the junction kept 3 bases outside the gene matches. Germline V gene sequence: CDR1 SGHRS, CDR2 YFSETQ. This CDR3 is built from 14 residues. Here the CDR3 reads CASSLTGPGNTIYF. The CDR3 DNA follows: TGCGCCAGCAGCCTGACAGGGCCTGGAAACACCATATATTTT.

This clone was counted only a few times. CDR3 sequence (DNA): TGTGCCTGGAGTTCAGGGGGAGATCAGCCCCAGCATTTT. This sequence encodes CAWSSGGDQPQHF. The chain is built from TRBV30 and TRBJ1-5; the match to TRBD1 covers 7 bases. CDR1 and CDR2 (germline): GTSNPN, SVGIG (reference sequence). This CDR3 is built from 13 residues. Trimming cost V 2 bases and J 5 bases; bases outside gene matches: 3.

Notes on this clone: In the same sample, other DNA sequences code for this CDR3. J is TRBJ1-5 and V is TRBV7-9; TRBD1 might be the D (6 bases). V gave up 3 bases and J gave up 1 base, with 7 bases separating them. The CDR3 is 14 amino acids. The germline CDR1 and CDR2 sequences are SEHNR and FQNEAQ (reference sequence). The CDR3 loop is CASSFQGSNQPQHF. In DNA, the CDR3 is TGTGCCAGCAGCTTTCAGGGGAGCAATCAGCCCCAGCATTTT.

Only one count was recorded for this clone. The V and J genes are TRBV7-8 and TRBJ1-5; TRBD1 agrees at 11 bases. The trim removed 5 bases at V and 5 bases at J, leaving 5 bases unmatched. The CDR3 is 15 residues long. Germline V gene sequence: CDR1 SGHVS, CDR2 FQNEAQ. CDR3 DNA: TGTGCCAGCAGCCGAGAGGGACAGGGGGATCAGCCCCAGCATTTT. It codes for CASSREGQGDQPQHF.

The chain couples TRBV19 to TRBJ1-5, with D possibly being TRBD1 (6 bases). The germline V and J ends were trimmed by 3 bases and 4 bases, with 10 bases remaining between them. Germline CDR1 reads LNHDA; CDR2 reads SQIVND (reference sequence). The CDR3 sequence is 14 residues long. The CDR3 here is CASSIGQFNQPQHF. The CDR3 nucleotides are TGTGCCAGTAGTATCGGACAGTTTAATCAGCCCCAGCATTTT.

The chain uses TRBV5-1 and TRBJ1-5; 7 bases line up with TRBD1. The CDR3 has 15 residues. The germline gives CDR1 SGHRS, CDR2 YFSETQ. V was pared by 4 bases and J by 1 base, with 5 bases of the junction left unmatched. The CDR3 sequence is CASSLGGQSNQPQHF. The CDR3 DNA sequence: TGCGCCAGCAGCCTGGGGGGACAGAGCAATCAGCCCCAGCATTTT. The complete variable domain, with remaining parts taken from reference TRBV5-1 and TRBJ1-5, reads KAGVTQTPRYLIKTRGQQVTLSCSPISGHRSVSWYQQTPGQGLQFLFEYFSETQRNKGNFPGRFSGRQFSNSRSEMNVSTLELGDSALYLCASSLGGQSNQPQHFGDGTRLSIL.

V and J are TRBV9 and TRBJ1-2, with 11 bases that match TRBD1. This CDR3 has 14 amino acids. Trimming removed 4 bases from V and 7 bases from J; junction bases left unmatched: 6. Germline CDR1 is SGDLS and CDR2 is YYNGEE. CDR3 sequence (DNA): TGTGCCAGCAGCAAGGACAGGGGGCAAGGTGGCTACACCTTC. Its protein is CASSKDRGQGGYTF.

The V and J genes are TRBV11-2 and TRBJ2-1, with D maybe TRBD1 (6 bases). The CDR3 contains 17 residues. Deletions cut 4 bases from V and 0 bases from J, with 16 bases between. The V gene's germline CDR1 is SGHAT and CDR2 FQNNGV. In DNA, the CDR3 is TGTGCCAGCAGCTCAACCCTCAGGGGAAGCTCCTACAATGAGCAGTTCTTC. Translated: CASSSTLRGSSYNEQFF.

The rearrangement links TRBV4-1 to TRBJ2-7; no clear D gene. The germline V and J ends were trimmed by 0 bases and 5 bases, with 8 bases remaining between them. The length of the CDR3 is 13 residues. Germline CDR1 reads MGHRA; CDR2 reads YSYEKL. CDR3 nucleotides: TGCGCCAGCAGCCAAGATCCCCTCCACGAGCAGTACTTC. It specifies CASSQDPLHEQYF.

This sequence joins TRBV6-6 and TRBJ2-7; 10 bases are shared with TRBD2. V lost 6 bases to trimming and J lost 1 base; unmatched junction nucleotides: 3. The CDR3 has 14 amino acids. Germline CDR1 is MNHNY and CDR2 is SVGAGI (reference sequence). Here the CDR3 DNA reads TGTGCCAGCAGCCTAGCGGGGGCTTCCTACGAGCAGTACTTC. The encoded protein is CASSLAGASYEQYF.

The chain uses TRBV6-1 and TRBJ1-2; 9 nucleotides align to TRBD1. Losses at the gene ends were 3 bases for V and 2 bases for J; bases not matched to a gene: 1. The CDR3 runs to 14 residues. Germline assignment: CDR1 MNHNS and CDR2 SASEGT. The DNA of the CDR3 is TGTGCCAGCAGTGAGGACAGGGGCAACTATGGCTACACCTTC. Protein product: CASSEDRGNYGYTF.

This clone has only one observation. The chain couples TRBV7-2 to TRBJ2-3; D ambiguous. V was pared by 4 bases and J by 4 bases, with 18 bases between. CDR1 is SGHTA and CDR2 is FQGNSA in the germline V gene. The CDR3 is 16 amino acids. The CDR3 is CASSSRRQALADTQYF. In DNA form, the CDR3 reads TGTGCCAGCAGCTCACGAAGGCAGGCGCTCGCAGATACGCAGTATTTT.

In the case of this clone: Other DNA sequences in the same sample also yield this CDR3. The chain employs TRBV2 and TRBJ1-2, with 8 bases matching TRBD1. Germline trimming cut 5 bases from V and 2 bases from J; bases unmatched to any gene: 4. CDR3 length: 14 amino acids. CDR1 SNHLY and CDR2 FYNNEI come from the germline V gene. This CDR3 is CASSPRGPNYGYTF. CDR3 DNA: TGTGCCAGCAGTCCCAGGGGGCCAAACTATGGCTACACCTTC.

This clone occurred once. This rearrangement joins TRBV5-8 to TRBJ2-1; 16 bases are shared with TRBD2. J was trimmed by 1 base and V by 4 bases; bases with no gene match: 8. The CDR3 covers 19 residues. From germline, CDR1 is SGHTS and CDR2 YDEGEE. The DNA for the CDR3 is TGTGCCAGCAGCCATTCGGGGACTAGCGGGGGGGCTTCCTACAATGAGCAGTTCTTC. Translation gives CASSHSGTSGGASYNEQFF.

This chain links TRBV30 with TRBJ1-1, with a tentative D call TRBD1 (5 bases). V lost 2 bases, J lost 12 bases, and 13 bases lay in between. Looked up from germline, CDR1 is GTSNPN and CDR2 is SVGIG (reference sequence). The CDR3 is 11 residues long. In DNA form, the CDR3 reads TGTGCCTGGAGTCCACCAGGGTTAACTTTCTTT. It codes for CAWSPPGLTFF.

The rearrangement joins TRBV6-5 to TRBJ2-1; 7 bases fit TRBD2. Trimming took 6 bases from V and 10 from J; bases not matched to a gene: 15. CDR1 and CDR2 (germline): MNHEY, SVGAGI. This CDR3 spans 15 amino acids. In DNA, the CDR3 is TGTGCCAGCAGCTCCCGGCCTAGGGAGGGCCGGGAGCAGTTCTTC. The encoded protein is CASSSRPREGREQFF.

In this sample, this clone turned up a few times. The V call is TRBV12-3 or TRBV12-4, the J call TRBJ2-7; TRBD1 might be the D (5 bases). CDR3 length: 13 amino acids. Trimming stripped 2 bases from V and 1 base from J, with 6 bases between. The CDR3 is CASSLRGSYEQYF. In DNA form, the CDR3 reads TGTGCCAGCAGTTTAAGGGGTTCCTACGAGCAGTACTTC.

The CDR3 here is CASSQNRGQETQYF. In DNA, the CDR3 is TGTGCCAGCAGCCAAAACCGGGGCCAAGAGACCCAGTACTTC. The genes are TRBV3-1 (or the pseudogene TRBV3-2) and TRBJ2-5; maybe TRBD2 (5 bases). V lost 2 bases and J lost 1, with 8 bases in between. The CDR3 runs 14 residues. The germline gives CDR1 LGHDT, CDR2 YNNKEL (reference sequence).

The CDR3, as DNA: TGTGCCAGCAATAGAAGACAGTCAACTAATGAAAAACTGTTTTTT. It encodes CASNRRQSTNEKLFF. V gene TRBV2 combines with J gene TRBJ1-4; possibly TRBD1 for D (5 bases). V shed 7 bases and J shed 0 bases, with 12 bases lying between them. The CDR3 is made up of 15 amino acids. Looked up from germline, CDR1 is SNHLY and CDR2 is FYNNEI.

The chain recombines TRBV7-6 with TRBJ1-2; TRBD1 might be the D (5 bases). Trimming removed 1 base from V and 0 bases from J, with 9 bases in between. The CDR3 length is 15 residues. Germline CDR1 reads SGHVS; CDR2 reads FNYEAQ. This CDR3 reads CASSLEGPSNYGYTF. The CDR3 region has the DNA TGTGCCAGCAGCTTAGAGGGGCCGTCTAACTATGGCTACACCTTC.

The V call is TRBV6-2 or TRBV6-3, the J call TRBJ1-5; perhaps TRBD1 as D (5 bases). The CDR3 covers 15 residues. With 2 bases removed from V and 5 bases from J, the gap between germline ends came to 13 bases. Germline CDR1 is MNHEY and CDR2 is SVGEGT. This CDR3 reads CASSYPGGDHQPQHF. CDR3 in DNA: TGTGCCAGCAGTTACCCGGGGGGAGATCATCAGCCCCAGCATTTT.

CDR3 region: CASSPPGQTTYNEQFF. CDR3 DNA sequence: TGTGCCAGCTCACCACCGGGACAGACTACCTACAATGAGCAGTTCTTC. This rearrangement joins TRBV18 to TRBJ2-1, with 7 nucleotides matching TRBD1. This CDR3 has 16 amino acids. Per the germline V gene, CDR1 is KGHSH and CDR2 is LQKENI. Trimming cost V 0 bases and J 2 bases; bases outside gene matches: 4.

This chain joins TRBV11-2 and TRBJ2-2; 9 nucleotides align to TRBD2. Looked up from germline, CDR1 is SGHAT and CDR2 is FQNNGV. The CDR3 sequence is 15 residues long. The J segment lost 7 bases and the V segment lost 3 bases, leaving 6 bases of the junction unmatched. In DNA, the CDR3 is TGTGCCAGCAGCTTCTTAGCGGGGGCGGACGGGGAGCTGTTTTTT. This codes for CASSFLAGADGELFF.

This chain joins TRBV18 and TRBJ1-5; the D gene is possibly TRBD1 (6 bases). Germline values: CDR1 KGHSH, CDR2 LQKENI. V was trimmed by 2 bases and J by 7 bases, leaving 18 bases between them. CDR3 length equals 16 residues. In DNA form, the CDR3 reads TGTGCCAGCTCACCAATGGACAGCGGAGCAGGGCAGCCCCAGCATTTT. It specifies CASSPMDSGAGQPQHF. The full variable domain, with the rest looked up from reference TRBV18 and TRBJ1-5, is NAGVMQNPRHLVRRRGQEARLRCSPMKGHSHVYWYRQLPEEGLKFMVYLQKENIIDESGMPKERFSAEFPKEGPSILRIQQVVRGDSAAYFCASSPMDSGAGQPQHFGDGTRLSIL.

The genes are TRBV6-1 and TRBJ2-6, with D unclear. The CDR3 covers 15 residues. Trimming shortened V by 1 base and J by 4 bases, and 8 bases separated the two germline ends. The germline V gene encodes CDR1 MNHNS and CDR2 SASEGT. CDR3 residues: CASSEESAGANVLTF. The CDR3 DNA reads as TGTGCCAGCAGTGAAGAAAGTGCGGGGGCCAACGTCCTGACTTTC.

The V and J genes are TRBV29-1 and TRBJ1-4; 8 bases line up with TRBD1. From germline, CDR1 is SQVTM and CDR2 ANQGSEA. CDR3 length: 13 amino acids. Germline trimming cut 6 bases from V and 7 bases from J; bases unmatched to any gene: 7. This CDR3 is CSVTQGAGEKLFF. In DNA, the CDR3 is TGCAGCGTAACCCAGGGGGCAGGTGAAAAACTGTTTTTT.